This note documents a single TCR beta chain sequence. Its antigen is still unknown. The source of the sample is a study of shared clonotypes between healthy human individuals. The test was conducted at deep level. The repertoire was sequenced with immunoSEQ multiplex PCR; TCRdb's copy has only in-frame clones and lacks some. The data contain hundreds of thousands of clones, roughly four fifths of them singletons. Study results and limitations: The sampled material consisted only of blood, and tissue repertoires are likely to differ.

Trimming shortened V by 3 bases and J by 5 bases, and 10 bases separated the two germline ends. CDR3 length equals 12 residues. From germline, CDR1 is GTSNPN and CDR2 SVGIG (reference sequence). Input material: PBMCs. This rearrangement joins TRBV30 to TRBJ1-1; D gene unclear. The clonotype comes from a woman aged 40 to 55 in good health. Some clones in this sample may be carry-over from other donors' samples. CDR3 protein: CAWRAGWTEAFF. In nucleotides, the CDR3 is TGTGCCTGGAGGGCCGGGTGGACTGAAGCTTTCTTT.